These 24 T cell receptor beta chains originate from one sample sequenced in a study of siplizumab effects on memory and regulatory T cells. Data came from immunoSEQ multiplex PCR; TCRdb stores just in-frame clones and leaves some out. The repertoire includes tens of thousands of clones, 93% of them detected once, and roughly 5% sits in the top ten. Sequencing input: CD8+ T cells sorted from blood. These receptors all come from a human donor in good health.

The genes are TRBV4-1 and TRBJ1-2; D not resolved. The V end was cut by 0 bases, the J end by 3 bases, with 11 bases between. This CDR3 region has 15 residues. Per germline, CDR1 MGHRA and CDR2 YSYEKL. CDR3 sequence (DNA): TGCGCCAGCAGCCAAGATAAATTGCAGGACTATGGCTACACCTTC. As protein: CASSQDKLQDYGYTF.

The chain joins TRBV5-6 to TRBJ1-2; D remains unclear. Germline V gene data show CDR1 as SGHDT and CDR2 as YYEEEE. V lost 4 bases and J lost 4, with 11 bases in between. CDR3 length: 13 amino acids. The CDR3 sequence is CASSREVIYGYTF. The CDR3, as DNA: TGTGCCAGCAGCCGGGAAGTGATCTATGGCTACACCTTC.

This rearrangement joins TRBV6-6 to TRBJ2-2, with D unclear. The germline CDR1 and CDR2 sequences are MNHNY and SVGAGI (reference sequence). Trimming pared 2 bases from V and 3 bases from J, leaving 1 base between. This CDR3 has 12 amino acids. The CDR3: CASSYDTGELFF. In DNA form, the CDR3 reads TGTGCCAGCAGTTACGACACCGGGGAGCTGTTTTTT.

This chain joins TRBV25-1 and TRBJ1-1; the D is unclear. The V end was cut by 1 base, the J end by 0 bases, with 12 bases between. Looked up from germline, CDR1 is MGHDK and CDR2 is SYGVNS. The CDR3 spans 16 residues. The CDR3: CASSEWGRGMNTEAFF. The CDR3 DNA sequence: TGTGCCAGCAGTGAATGGGGTCGGGGAATGAACACTGAAGCTTTCTTT.

CDR3 amino acids: CASSQDPGVTYEQYF. In DNA, the CDR3 is TGTGCCAGCAGCCAAGATCCGGGGGTTACCTACGAGCAGTACTTC. The chain joins TRBV14 to TRBJ2-7, with a possible D match to TRBD2 (6 bases). V gave up 0 bases and J gave up 2 bases, with 11 bases separating them. Germline V gene data show CDR1 as SGHDN and CDR2 as FVKESK. The CDR3 is 15 residues long.

This sequence joins TRBV10-2 and TRBJ1-1; tentatively, D is TRBD1 (5 bases). The CDR3 length is 14 residues. CDR1 and CDR2 (germline): WSHSY, SAAADI. V was trimmed by 1 base and J by 6 bases, leaving 12 bases between them. CDR3 sequence (DNA): TGCGCCAGCAGTGAGTATCTGGGGCGCTCTGAAGCTTTCTTT. Translation gives CASSEYLGRSEAFF.

V gene TRBV5-1 combines with J gene TRBJ2-1, with TRBD2 identical over 11 bases. CDR1 is SGHRS, CDR2 YFSETQ, per germline. V gave up 4 bases and J gave up 8 bases; unmatched junction bases: 8. The CDR3 is made up of 15 amino acids. The CDR3 sequence is CASSITSGGGYEQFF. The CDR3 nucleotides are TGCGCCAGCAGCATCACTAGCGGGGGAGGCTATGAGCAGTTCTTC. The full variable domain, with the rest looked up from reference TRBV5-1 and TRBJ2-1, is KAGVTQTPRYLIKTRGQQVTLSCSPISGHRSVSWYQQTPGQGLQFLFEYFSETQRNKGNFPGRFSGRQFSNSRSEMNVSTLELGDSALYLCASSITSGGGYEQFFGPGTRLTVL.

The chain recombines TRBV4-2 with TRBJ1-3; the match to TRBD1 covers 9 bases. The CDR3 is 18 residues long. V trimming: 3 bases; J trimming: 2 bases; junction bases outside the gene matches: 11. Germline CDR1 reads LGHNA; CDR2 reads YNFKEQ. The CDR3 DNA is TGTGCCAGCAGCCATTTATCGGGACAGGGAAAAACTGGAAACACCATATATTTT. Residues: CASSHLSGQGKTGNTIYF.

This clone has just a few counts. The chain links TRBV27 to TRBJ1-4; the D gene is possibly TRBD1 (5 bases). The CDR3 totals 15 residues. Germline CDR1 is MNHEY and CDR2 is SMNVEV (reference sequence). Trimming removed 6 bases at V and 14 bases at J, with 25 bases between. CDR3 nucleotides: TGTGCCAGCAGCCCCGAATCTTCCGGCAGGGTAGAGCTGTTTTTT. Protein: CASSPESSGRVELFF.

The chain has TRBV6-5 and TRBJ1-2, with a possible D match to TRBD1 (6 bases). Germline V gene lookup returns CDR1 MNHEY and CDR2 SVGAGI. The V and J ends lost 4 bases and 12 bases respectively, with 12 bases between them. The CDR3 extends over 11 amino acids. CDR3 in amino acids: CASSLGGPHTF. The CDR3, as DNA: TGTGCCAGCAGTTTAGGGGGACCCCACACCTTC.

The rearrangement links TRBV5-1 to TRBJ2-1; 11 positions match TRBD2. Germline lookup yields CDR1 SGHRS and CDR2 YFSETQ. The CDR3 runs to 15 residues. J was trimmed by 7 bases and V by 5 bases; bases with no gene match: 8. The CDR3 loop is CASSPTSGVVNEQFF. The CDR3 DNA reads TGCGCCAGCAGTCCGACTAGCGGGGTTGTAAATGAGCAGTTCTTC.

This clone was recorded once. The CDR3 region has the DNA TGCAGCGTTGAACCTGGTCAGCCCTTAACCGGCTACACCTTC. This sequence encodes CSVEPGQPLTGYTF. This chain connects TRBV29-1 to TRBJ1-2; D not resolved. Per germline, CDR1 SQVTM and CDR2 ANQGSEA. The CDR3 runs to 14 residues. The V gene lost 2 bases and the J gene lost 8 bases, with 18 bases spanning the gap.

The chain carries TRBV9 and TRBJ2-7; D is undetermined. CDR3 length: 14 residues. V was clipped by 0 bases and J by 3 bases, with 10 bases between them. Germline assignment: CDR1 SGDLS and CDR2 YYNGEE. The CDR3 region is CASSVGSNDYEQYF. The DNA of the CDR3 is TGTGCCAGCAGCGTAGGGTCAAACGACTACGAGCAGTACTTC.

The CDR3 sequence is CASSSSDSYNEQFF. In DNA form, the CDR3 reads TGTGCCAGCAGTTCTTCCGACTCCTACAATGAGCAGTTCTTC. The rearrangement links TRBV27 to TRBJ2-1; the D is unclear. Germline loops: CDR1 MNHEY, CDR2 SMNVEV (reference sequence). Trimming shortened V by 4 bases and J by 0 bases, and 7 bases separated the two germline ends. There are 14 residues in the CDR3.

This chain joins TRBV30 and TRBJ1-1; D gene uncertain. This CDR3 comprises 11 residues. Trimming stripped 0 bases from V and 10 bases from J, with 9 bases between. Germline assignment: CDR1 GTSNPN and CDR2 SVGIG (reference sequence). CDR3 sequence: CAWSVLTGAFF. The DNA of the CDR3 is TGTGCCTGGAGTGTACTTACGGGAGCTTTCTTT.

The chain is built from TRBV9 and TRBJ2-1; either TRBD1 or TRBD2 may fit D (6 bases each). V shed 4 bases and J shed 13 bases, with 18 bases lying between them. There are 13 residues in the CDR3. The germline V gene encodes CDR1 SGDLS and CDR2 YYNGEE. The CDR3 reads CASSPPEPGGQFF. CDR3 sequence (DNA): TGTGCCAGCAGCCCACCTGAACCCGGGGGCCAGTTCTTC.

The chain has TRBV29-1 and TRBJ2-7, with 12 bases identical to TRBD2. CDR1 is SQVTM, CDR2 ANQGSEA, per germline. The length of the CDR3 is 13 residues. J lost 5 bases, V lost 7 bases, and 6 bases had no gene match. The CDR3 DNA sequence: TGCAGCGGCGCTAGCGGGGGGGTTCACGAGCAGTACTTC. Translating it yields CSGASGGVHEQYF.

The V call is TRBV5-1, the J call TRBJ2-5, with D possibly being TRBD2 (6 bases). Germline V gene lookup returns CDR1 SGHRS and CDR2 YFSETQ. The CDR3 extends over 13 amino acids. Trimming took off 5 bases at V and 2 bases at J, with 10 bases between the two ends. CDR3 bases: TGCGCCAGCAGAACGGGGGTTCAAGAGACCCAGTACTTC. It encodes CASRTGVQETQYF.

The rearrangement links TRBV11-2 to TRBJ2-3; D perhaps matches TRBD2 (5 bases). V lost 4 bases, J lost 4 bases, and 18 bases lay in between. The V gene's germline CDR1 is SGHAT and CDR2 FQNNGV. CDR3 size: 16 residues. CDR3 DNA sequence: TGTGCCAGCAGCTCATGGACTCATTCGGAGGCAGATACGCAGTATTTT. Protein: CASSSWTHSEADTQYF.

V usage is TRBV21-1 and J usage is TRBJ1-3. TRBV21-1 is annotated as a pseudogene. The CDR3 contains 11 residues. The CDR3 loop is CKESSGNTIYF. As DNA, the CDR3 is TGCAAGGAAAGCTCTGGAAACACCATATATTTT.

This rearrangement joins TRBV6-5 to TRBJ1-1, with 8 nucleotides matching TRBD1. After removal of 6 bases from V and 7 bases from J, the junction contained 4 bases not matched to a gene. The CDR3 spans 12 residues. The germline gives CDR1 MNHEY, CDR2 SVGAGI. The CDR3 region has the DNA TGTGCCAGCAGCGACAGGGGAATTGAAGCTTTCTTT. Translated, it gives CASSDRGIEAFF.

A word on this clone: Other nucleotide sequences in the sample specify the same CDR3. The chain uses TRBV15 and TRBJ2-7, with 7 bases lining up with TRBD1. V gave up 8 bases and J gave up 1 base; unmatched junction bases: 2. Germline V gene sequence: CDR1 LNHNV, CDR2 YYDKDF (reference sequence). This CDR3 contains 12 residues. CDR3 amino acids: CATRDSSYEQYF. The CDR3 DNA reads as TGTGCCACCCGGGACAGTTCCTACGAGCAGTACTTC.

The gene calls are TRBV9 and TRBJ1-2, with no clear D. Per germline, CDR1 SGDLS and CDR2 YYNGEE. V was pared by 0 bases and J by 5 bases, with 8 bases between. CDR3 size: 13 residues. For the CDR3, the DNA is TGTGCCAGCAGCGTAGTCAGTTCTTATGGCTACACCTTC. Protein: CASSVVSSYGYTF.

The CDR3 here is CASSSGPGYEQYF. As DNA, the CDR3 is TGTGCCAGCAGCTCCGGGCCGGGGTACGAGCAGTACTTC. The V call is TRBV7-3, the J call TRBJ2-7; TRBD2 might be the D (5 bases). This CDR3 spans 13 amino acids. From germline, CDR1 is SGHTA and CDR2 FQGTGA. The germline V and J ends were trimmed by 4 bases and 4 bases, with 11 bases remaining between them.